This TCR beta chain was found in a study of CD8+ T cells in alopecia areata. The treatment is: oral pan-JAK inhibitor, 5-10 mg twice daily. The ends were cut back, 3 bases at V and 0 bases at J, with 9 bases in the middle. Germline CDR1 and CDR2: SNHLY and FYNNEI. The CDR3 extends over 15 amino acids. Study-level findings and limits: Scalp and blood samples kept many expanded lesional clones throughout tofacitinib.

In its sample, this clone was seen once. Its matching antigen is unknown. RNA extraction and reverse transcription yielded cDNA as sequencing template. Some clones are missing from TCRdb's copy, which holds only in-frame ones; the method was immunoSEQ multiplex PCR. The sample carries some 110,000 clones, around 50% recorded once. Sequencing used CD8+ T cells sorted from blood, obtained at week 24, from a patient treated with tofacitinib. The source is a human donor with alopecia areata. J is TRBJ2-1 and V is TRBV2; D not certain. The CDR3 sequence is CASSDFPGSYNEQFF. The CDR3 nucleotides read TGTGCCAGCAGTGACTTTCCAGGCTCCTACAATGAGCAGTTCTTC.